These 24 T cell receptor beta chains came from one sample sequenced in a study of T cells after yellow fever vaccination. TCRdb recomputed calls from the 5' RACE reads with MiXCR, one row per CDR3 protein. The sample carries approximately 510,000 distinct CDR3 sequences, about a fifth recorded once. Sequencing used PBMCs, obtained 21 days after the first yellow fever vaccination. These receptors were obtained from a man between 18 and 29 years old who received the YFV17D yellow fever vaccine.

This clonotype was seen a single time. This rearrangement joins TRBV5-1 to TRBJ1-5, with 7 bases matching TRBD1. The CDR3 has 15 amino acids. CDR1 SGHRS and CDR2 YFSETQ come from the germline V gene. V trimming: 0 bases; J trimming: 5 bases; junction bases outside the gene matches: 5. This chain's CDR3 is CASSLGQGGDQPQHF. CDR3 nucleotides: TGCGCCAGCAGCTTGGGCCAGGGGGGTGATCAGCCCCAGCATTTT. Full variable domain (remainder filled in from reference TRBV5-1 and TRBJ1-5): KAGVTQTPRYLIKTRGQQVTLSCSPISGHRSVSWYQQTPGQGLQFLFEYFSETQRNKGNFPGRFSGRQFSNSRSEMNVSTLELGDSALYLCASSLGQGGDQPQHFGDGTRLSIL.

The V call is TRBV20-1, the J call TRBJ1-5; D possibly corresponds to TRBD1 (6 bases). Trimming shortened V by 2 bases and J by 6 bases, and 20 bases separated the two germline ends. Looked up from germline, CDR1 is DFQATT and CDR2 is SNEGSKA (reference sequence). The CDR3 covers 16 residues. CDR3 protein: CSARLPLGGRIQPQHF. CDR3 bases: TGCAGTGCTAGACTCCCTCTCGGGGGCAGGATTCAGCCCCAGCATTTT.

The chain employs TRBV11-2 and TRBJ2-5; 15 bases line up with TRBD2. The V and J ends lost 6 bases and 4 bases, in that order; junction bases with no gene match: 9. CDR1 and CDR2 (germline): SGHAT, FQNNGV. The CDR3 covers 17 residues. In DNA form, the CDR3 reads TGTGCCAGCAGAATCAGGACTAGCGGGGGGGAGGGAGAGACCCAGTACTTC. Amino acid sequence: CASRIRTSGGEGETQYF. Full variable domain (remainder filled in from reference TRBV11-2 and TRBJ2-5): EAGVAQSPRYKIIEKRQSVAFWCNPISGHATLYWYQQILGQGPKLLIQFQNNGVVDDSQLPKDRFSAERLKGVDSTLKIQPAKLEDSAVYLCASRIRTSGGEGETQYFGPGTRLLVL.

This clonotype appeared a few times. The V call is TRBV7-2, the J call TRBJ2-5, with 11 positions matching TRBD2. V shed 0 bases and J 4 bases; nucleotides not matched to a gene: 7. Germline V gives CDR1 SGHTA, CDR2 FQGNSA. The CDR3 is 17 amino acids. CDR3 sequence (DNA): TGTGCCAGCAGCTTAGCCTTAGCGGGGGGGCAGGGAGAGACCCAGTACTTC. It specifies CASSLALAGGQGETQYF. The variable domain in full, completed from reference TRBV7-2 and TRBJ2-5, reads GAGVSQSPSNKVTEKGKDVELRCDPISGHTALYWYRQSLGQGLEFLIYFQGNSAPDKSGLPSDRFSAERTGGSVSTLTIQRTQQEDSAVYLCASSLALAGGQGETQYFGPGTRLLVL.

This clonotype was observed a handful of times. The DNA of the CDR3 is TGTGCCAGCAGCCAATCGCGGGCTCAGCCCCAGCATTTT. This sequence encodes CASSQSRAQPQHF. The chain is built from TRBV16 and TRBJ1-5; no definite D call. V was shortened by 0 bases and J by 6 bases, with 6 bases between the two germline ends. The germline V gene has CDR1 KGHSY and CDR2 FQNENV. There are 13 residues in the CDR3.

The rearrangement uses TRBV7-9 and TRBJ2-7, with D possibly matching TRBD2 (5 bases). The CDR3 totals 11 residues. Germline loops: CDR1 SEHNR, CDR2 FQNEAQ (reference sequence). V was pared by 8 bases and J by 7 bases, with 12 bases between. The CDR3 nucleotides read TGTGCCAGCGCTCGACGGGGAGAGCAGTACTTC. It is translated as CASARRGEQYF.

The rearrangement links TRBV6-2 or TRBV6-3 to TRBJ2-7; D gene ambiguous. The germline V gene has CDR1 MNHEY and CDR2 SVGEGT. The CDR3 runs to 13 residues. The V end was cut by 6 bases, the J end by 5 bases, with 14 bases between. The CDR3 loop is CASRPTEANEQYV. The DNA for the CDR3 is TGTGCCAGCAGGCCGACTGAGGCGAACGAGCAGTACGTC.

The chain recombines TRBV4-2 with TRBJ1-6; D not resolved. Deletions cut 4 bases from V and 0 bases from J, with 10 bases between. Germline CDR1 LGHNA, CDR2 YNFKEQ. The CDR3 is 16 amino acids. CDR3 sequence: CASSPGRSSYNSPLHF. CDR3 sequence (DNA): TGTGCCAGCAGCCCGGGCAGGAGCTCCTATAATTCACCCCTCCACTTT.

This clonotype showed up many times. V usage is TRBV29-1 and J usage is TRBJ2-1; D is perhaps TRBD2 (5 bases). The germline CDR1 and CDR2 sequences are SQVTM and ANQGSEA. V was clipped by 1 base and J by 7 bases, with 23 bases between them. This CDR3 has 17 amino acids. CDR3 region: CSVEGRSGLGFGNEQFF. CDR3 coding DNA: TGCAGCGTTGAAGGTCGTTCGGGATTGGGGTTTGGAAATGAGCAGTTCTTC.

The chain carries TRBV5-1 and TRBJ2-3; D unresolved. This CDR3 spans 13 amino acids. CDR1 SGHRS and CDR2 YFSETQ come from the germline V gene. Trimming shortened V by 4 bases and J by 6 bases, and 12 bases separated the two germline ends. For the CDR3, the DNA is TGCGCCAGCAGCGCGCGGCCGGCCGATACGCAGTATTTT. Translating gives CASSARPADTQYF.

The CDR3 protein is CATIGGSVRNTIYF. The CDR3, as DNA: TGTGCCACCATCGGAGGCAGCGTCAGAAACACCATATATTTT. The chain uses TRBV6-1 and TRBJ1-3; unclear D gene. Germline CDR1 reads MNHNS; CDR2 reads SASEGT. The CDR3 contains 14 residues. Trimming pared 10 bases from V and 5 bases from J, leaving 18 bases between.

The rearrangement links TRBV10-3 to TRBJ2-7; D perhaps matches TRBD2 (5 bases). V was cut by 1 base and J by 1 base, with 11 bases left in between. The germline gives CDR1 ENHRY, CDR2 SYGVKD. The length of the CDR3 is 15 residues. CDR3 nucleotides: TGTGCCATCAGTGAGTTAGGACGCGGGTCCTACGAGCAGTACGTC. Its protein is CAISELGRGSYEQYV.

CDR3 DNA: TGCGCCAGCAGTGCCGGACTAGCGGGGGATCAAGATACGCAGTATTTT. Its translation is CASSAGLAGDQDTQYF. The chain recombines TRBV10-2 with TRBJ2-3; 13 bases fit TRBD2. CDR1 and CDR2 (germline): WSHSY, SAAADI. The V and J ends lost 4 bases and 5 bases, in that order; junction bases with no gene match: 6. The CDR3 runs 16 residues.

This clonotype was found once. This chain links TRBV28 with TRBJ2-3; D may be TRBD2 (6 bases). Germline V gene data show CDR1 as MDHEN and CDR2 as SYDVKM. The CDR3 is made up of 15 amino acids. Trimming removed 7 bases at V and 0 bases at J, with 14 bases between. CDR3 sequence (DNA): TGTGCCAGCAACCCCCTGCGGGGAAGCACAGATACGCAGTATTTT. As protein: CASNPLRGSTDTQYF.

This clonotype was found a few times. This chain links TRBV5-5 with TRBJ2-1; tentatively, D is TRBD1 or TRBD2 (5 bases each). The V end lost 3 bases, the J end lost 8 bases, and 21 bases lay between the germline ends. The CDR3 sequence is 16 residues long. CDR1 is SGHKS, CDR2 YYEKEE, per germline (reference sequence). The chain's CDR3 is CASSSGQGARDDEQFF. The CDR3 DNA sequence: TGTGCCAGCAGCTCAGGTCAGGGAGCCAGAGACGATGAGCAGTTCTTC.

This clonotype was observed a handful of times. The chain links TRBV9 to TRBJ2-3, with TRBD2 as a possible D gene (7 bases). The CDR3 sequence is 16 residues long. Germline V gene sequence: CDR1 SGDLS, CDR2 YYNGEE. V was shortened by 0 bases and J by 2 bases, with 13 bases between the two germline ends. In DNA, the CDR3 is TGTGCCAGCAGCGTAGGGGGGCGGGGGTTCACAGATACGCAGTATTTT. Its protein product is CASSVGGRGFTDTQYF.

This sequence joins TRBV6-5 and TRBJ1-4, with 9 bases aligning to TRBD1. V gave up 3 bases and J gave up 7 bases; unmatched junction bases: 3. The CDR3 has 14 residues. Germline V gene sequence: CDR1 MNHEY, CDR2 SVGAGI. As DNA, the CDR3 is TGTGCCAGCAGTTATCGGGACAGGGCTGAAAAACTGTTTTTT. Residues: CASSYRDRAEKLFF.

The chain uses TRBV5-1 and TRBJ2-2; a possible D gene is TRBD1 (5 bases). The CDR3 runs 16 residues. Trimming stripped 2 bases from V and 4 bases from J, with 15 bases between. Germline V gives CDR1 SGHRS, CDR2 YFSETQ. In nucleotides, the CDR3 is TGCGCCAGCAGCTTAGGCAGTGGGGCGAGCACCGGGGAGCTGTTTTTT. Encoded protein: CASSLGSGASTGELFF.

The sample holds many counts of this clonotype. The rearrangement uses TRBV12-3 or TRBV12-4 and TRBJ2-3, with D possibly matching TRBD2 (6 bases). V gave up 6 bases and J gave up 6 bases, with 16 bases separating them. The length of the CDR3 is 14 residues. CDR3 coding DNA: TGTGCCAGCAGCCGGGACTGGGGTGTTGATACGCAGTATTTT. Encoded protein: CASSRDWGVDTQYF.

This clonotype was counted only a few times. The J gene is TRBJ2-5, the V gene TRBV7-2; 12 bases line up with TRBD2. The length of the CDR3 is 16 residues. After removal of 2 bases from V and 5 bases from J, the junction contained 6 bases not matched to a gene. Per germline, CDR1 SGHTA and CDR2 FQGNSA. Written as DNA, the CDR3 is TGTGCCAGCAGCTTATCTCTAGCGGGGGGGATGGAGACCCAGTACTTC. It codes for CASSLSLAGGMETQYF.

This clonotype occurred many times. The CDR3 loop reads CASSQDLQETQYF. CDR3 in DNA: TGTGCCAGCTCACAAGACCTCCAAGAGACCCAGTACTTC. The chain links TRBV18 to TRBJ2-5, with D unclear. Trimming shortened V by 4 bases and J by 1 base, and 7 bases separated the two germline ends. Germline loops: CDR1 KGHSH, CDR2 LQKENI. CDR3 size: 13 residues. Full variable domain (remainder filled in from reference TRBV18 and TRBJ2-5): NAGVMQNPRHLVRRRGQEARLRCSPMKGHSHVYWYRQLPEEGLKFMVYLQKENIIDESGMPKERFSAEFPKEGPSILRIQQVVRGDSAAYFCASSQDLQETQYFGPGTRLLVL.

This clonotype has more than one count but fewer than ten. This chain joins TRBV7-8 and TRBJ1-1; D not certain. The length of the CDR3 is 17 residues. V lost 5 bases to trimming and J lost 0 bases, with 19 bases between them. Germline-derived CDR1 and CDR2 are SGHVS and FQNEAQ. The CDR3 DNA follows: TGTGCCAGCAGCCCCCTAGTGCCTGGGCAAATGAACACTGAAGCTTTCTTT. Its protein is CASSPLVPGQMNTEAFF.

The rearrangement joins TRBV12-3 or TRBV12-4 to TRBJ2-7; TRBD1 is a possible D gene (6 bases). This CDR3 spans 14 amino acids. Trimming removed 5 bases at V and 4 bases at J, with 15 bases between. For the CDR3, the DNA is TGTGCCAGCAGTCTATACAGGGAACCTTACGAGCAGTACTTC. Translating gives CASSLYREPYEQYF.

This clonotype was counted many times. J is TRBJ1-1 and V is TRBV12-3 or TRBV12-4, with a tentative D call TRBD1 (5 bases). The CDR3 contains 14 residues. V was trimmed by 4 bases and J by 2 bases, leaving 11 bases between them. The CDR3 nucleotides read TGTGCCAGCAGTTCGGGACTACGTAACACTGAAGCTTTCTTT. Translated: CASSSGLRNTEAFF.